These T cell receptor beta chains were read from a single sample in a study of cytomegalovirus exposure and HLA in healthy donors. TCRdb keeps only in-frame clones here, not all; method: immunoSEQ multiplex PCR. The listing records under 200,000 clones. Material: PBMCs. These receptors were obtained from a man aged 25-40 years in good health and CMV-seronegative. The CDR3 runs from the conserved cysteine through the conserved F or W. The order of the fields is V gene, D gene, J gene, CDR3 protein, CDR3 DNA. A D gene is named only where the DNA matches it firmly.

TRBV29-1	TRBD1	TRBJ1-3	CSVVAGGGNTIYF	TGCAGCGTTGTGGCAGGGGGAGGAAACACCATATATTTT
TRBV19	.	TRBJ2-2	CASSPALGRTNTGELFF	TGTGCCAGTAGTCCCGCTTTGGGGAGGACGAACACCGGGGAGCTGTTTTTT
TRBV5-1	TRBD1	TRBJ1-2	CASSSGQAAYGYTF	TGCGCCAGCAGCTCGGGACAGGCAGCCTATGGCTACACCTTC
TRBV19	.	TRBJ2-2	CASMGPPPGNTGELFF	TGTGCCAGTATGGGTCCTCCTCCGGGAAACACCGGGGAGCTGTTTTTT
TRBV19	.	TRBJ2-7	CASSIGGLSYEQYF	TGTGCCAGTAGTATAGGGGGCCTTTCCTACGAGCAGTACTTC
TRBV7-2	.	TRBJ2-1	CASSINRRNEQFF	TGTGCCAGCAGCATCAACAGGCGCAATGAGCAGTTCTTC
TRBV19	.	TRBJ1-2	CASRDSIPYGYTF	TGTGCCAGCCGGGACTCTATCCCTTATGGCTACACCTTC
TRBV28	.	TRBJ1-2	CASSILVWEATF	TGTGCCAGCAGCATACTTGTTTGGGAGGCAACCTTC
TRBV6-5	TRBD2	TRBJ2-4	CASSPLGASGNIQYF	TGTGCCAGCAGCCCACTCGGTGCTAGCGGGAACATTCAGTACTTC
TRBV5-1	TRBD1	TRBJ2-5	CASSLTGGELQETQYF	TGCGCCAGCAGCTTGACAGGGGGCGAACTCCAAGAGACCCAGTACTTC
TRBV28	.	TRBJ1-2	CASSLDSVYGYTF	TGTGCCAGCAGTCTGGACAGCGTCTATGGCTACACCTTC
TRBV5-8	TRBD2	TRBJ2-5	CASTLAGEGSGETQYF	TGTGCCAGCACCTTAGCGGGAGAGGGGTCTGGAGAGACCCAGTACTTC
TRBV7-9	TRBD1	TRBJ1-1	CASSLETGGGTEAFF	TGTGCCAGCAGCTTAGAAACAGGGGGAGGCACTGAAGCTTTCTTT
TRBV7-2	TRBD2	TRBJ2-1	CASILGGVSGTYNEQFF	TGTGCCAGCATCCTGGGGGGGGTTAGCGGAACGTACAATGAGCAGTTCTTC
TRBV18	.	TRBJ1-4	CASSPEHATNEKLFF	TGTGCCAGCTCACCTGAACATGCAACTAATGAAAAACTGTTTTTT